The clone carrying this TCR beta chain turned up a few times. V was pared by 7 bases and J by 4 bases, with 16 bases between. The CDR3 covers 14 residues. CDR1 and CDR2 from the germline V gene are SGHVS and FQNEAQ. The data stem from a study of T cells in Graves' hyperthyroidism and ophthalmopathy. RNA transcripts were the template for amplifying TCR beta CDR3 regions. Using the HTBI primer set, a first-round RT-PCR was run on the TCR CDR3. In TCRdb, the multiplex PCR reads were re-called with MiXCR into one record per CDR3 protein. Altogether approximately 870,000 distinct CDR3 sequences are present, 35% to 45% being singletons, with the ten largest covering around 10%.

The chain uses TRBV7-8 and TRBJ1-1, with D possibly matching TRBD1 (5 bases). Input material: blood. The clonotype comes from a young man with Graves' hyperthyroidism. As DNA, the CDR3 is TGTGCCAGCACCAAAAGAGGGGAGGCCACTGAAGCTTTCTTT. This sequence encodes CASTKRGEATEAFF.